The sequence of this T cell receptor beta chain was determined in a study of CD8 T cells in Susac syndrome. Study background: When their blood was taken, patients with Susac syndrome were therapy-naive, taking corticosteroids, or taking intravenous immunoglobulin alone.

An input of roughly 0.45 to 1 ug of RNA was subjected to reverse transcription using random hexamers. MiXCR, run by TCRdb on the immunoSEQ multiplex PCR reads, gives a single entry per CDR3 protein. Here the sample spans approximately 190,000 distinct CDR3 sequences, around 95% being singletons. Trimming pared 7 bases from V and 0 bases from J, leaving 13 bases between. Looked up from germline, CDR1 is MRHNA and CDR2 is SNTAGT. CDR3 length equals 15 residues. TCR beta sequencing was performed on blood CD8+ and CD4+ T cells. Sequenced sample: CD8+ T cells from PBMCs. The rearrangement links TRBV6-4 to TRBJ1-5; D ambiguous. The receptor comes from a human donor with Susac syndrome. CDR3: CASTVRGYSNQPQHF. DNA of the CDR3: TGTGCCAGCACTGTACGTGGGTATAGCAATCAGCCCCAGCATTTT.